The next 28 T cell receptor beta chains were all read from a single sample in a study of T cells expressing NK-cell markers. TCRdb reprocessed the 5' RACE reads, keeping one entry per CDR3 protein, no DNA. In total, the table holds more than 120,000 distinct CDR3 sequences. Material: blood T cells: a sorted CD56 or NKG2C T cell subset, CD4+ or CD8+ T cells, or bulk PBMC T cells (not recorded which). Source of these receptors: a man in his late teens or twenties in good health.

V usage is TRBV12-3 or TRBV12-4 and J usage is TRBJ2-1; the D call of TRBD1 rests on TCRdb alone, since no DNA is present to check it. The CDR3 loop spans 16 amino acids. This chain's CDR3 is CASSLWVSLLYNEQFF.

CDR3 in amino acids: CASSFEGASETQYF. The rearrangement uses TRBV12-3 or TRBV12-4 and TRBJ2-5; TCRdb outputs TRBD1, but without DNA this stays unchecked. This CDR3 region has 14 residues.

The chain joins TRBV28 to TRBJ2-7; absent DNA, TCRdb's TRBD1 call cannot be checked. The CDR3 sequence is 14 residues long. Germline loops: CDR1 MDHEN, CDR2 SYDVKM. CDR3 protein: CASSFPGPRRRQYF.

The genes are TRBV14 and TRBJ2-2; absent DNA, TCRdb's TRBD1 call cannot be checked. Germline V gene sequence: CDR1 SGHDN, CDR2 FVKESK. CDR3 size: 17 residues. The CDR3 protein is CASSHTEGQTNTGELFF. Supplemented by reference TRBV14 and TRBJ2-2, the full variable domain reads EAGVTQFPSHSVIEKGQTVTLRCDPISGHDNLYWYRRVMGKEIKFLLHFVKESKQDESGMPNNRFLAERTGGTYSTLKVQPAELEDSGVYFCASSHTEGQTNTGELFFGEGSRLTVL.

The V gene is TRBV5-6, the J gene TRBJ2-3; TCRdb calls TRBD2, which cannot be checked without DNA. The CDR3 length is 14 residues. Germline V gives CDR1 SGHDT, CDR2 YYEEEE. The CDR3 sequence is CASCLAGGPDTQYF. Full variable domain (rest looked up from reference TRBV5-6 and TRBJ2-3): DAGVTQSPTHLIKTRGQQVTLRCSPKSGHDTVSWYQQALGQGPQFIFQYYEEEERQRGNFPDRFSGHQFPNYSSELNVNALLLGDSALYLCASCLAGGPDTQYFGPGTRLTVL.

The chain employs TRBV12-5 and TRBJ2-1. This CDR3 has 13 amino acids. CDR1 and CDR2 (germline): LGHNT, FRNRAP. The CDR3 is CASGPTGYNEQFF.

J is TRBJ1-2 and V is TRBV27. The CDR3 is 14 amino acids. The germline gives CDR1 MNHEY, CDR2 SMNVEV (reference sequence). The CDR3 here is CASSLDGVNYGYTF.

This chain connects TRBV12-3 or TRBV12-4 to TRBJ1-4; TCRdb picks TRBD1, but there is no DNA to check that call. CDR3 length: 15 residues. The CDR3 is CASSPGQGGSEKLFF.

V usage is TRBV6-2 or TRBV6-3 and J usage is TRBJ2-1; the D call of TRBD1 rests on TCRdb alone, since no DNA is present to check it. CDR1 and CDR2 (germline): MNHEY, SVGEGT. The CDR3 consists of 14 residues. This CDR3 reads CASSYRQTPGEQFF.

The V gene is TRBV7-9, the J gene TRBJ2-3; TCRdb returns TRBD2, unconfirmable since there is no DNA. The CDR3 runs to 15 residues. Germline CDR1 is SEHNR and CDR2 is FQNEAQ (reference sequence). CDR3: CASSAQRELTDTQYF.

CDR3 region: CASSSQGISAFF. This chain links TRBV28 with TRBJ1-1; TCRdb outputs TRBD1, but without DNA this stays unchecked. CDR3 length: 12 residues. CDR1 is MDHEN and CDR2 is SYDVKM in the germline V gene.

This sequence joins TRBV10-3 and TRBJ2-3; TCRdb's D call, TRBD2, is unchecked because there is no DNA. The length of the CDR3 is 17 residues. In germline, CDR1 is ENHRY, CDR2 SYGVKD. CDR3 region: CAISDPGGREGTDTQYF.

The chain links TRBV4-1 to TRBJ1-5. The germline V gene has CDR1 MGHRA and CDR2 YSYEKL. This CDR3 is built from 15 residues. CDR3 region: CASSLNDGYNQPQHF.

The rearrangement links TRBV7-2 to TRBJ2-7. Germline assignment: CDR1 SGHTA and CDR2 FQGNSA. This CDR3 has 12 amino acids. CDR3 residues: CASSFSSYEQYF.

J is TRBJ1-1 and V is TRBV20-1; the TCRdb D gene call, TRBD1, has no DNA to confirm it. Germline lookup yields CDR1 DFQATT and CDR2 SNEGSKA (reference sequence). This CDR3 comprises 14 residues. The CDR3 sequence: CSASIGQLNTEAFF.

V is TRBV11-2 and J is TRBJ2-3. The germline V gene encodes CDR1 SGHAT and CDR2 FQNNGV. The CDR3 consists of 11 residues. The CDR3 loop reads CASSYALSWYF.

The chain links TRBV6-1 to TRBJ2-7; TCRdb reports TRBD1, a call that lacks DNA to check it against. Germline CDR1 MNHNS, CDR2 SASEGT. The CDR3 is 15 amino acids. The CDR3 sequence: CASSDIQGGAYEQYF.

The CDR3 region is CASSTSRLAGGLDTQYF. V usage is TRBV7-8 and J usage is TRBJ2-3; the TCRdb D gene call, TRBD2, has no DNA to confirm it. The CDR3 has 17 residues. CDR1 SGHVS and CDR2 FQNEAQ come from the germline V gene.

The chain carries TRBV5-1 and TRBJ2-1; as DNA is missing, the TRBD2 call by TCRdb cannot be tested. CDR1 SGHRS and CDR2 YFSETQ come from the germline V gene. This CDR3 has 15 amino acids. CDR3 residues: CASIPSSGAGGEMFF.

The chain links TRBV24-1 to TRBJ2-5; TCRdb's D call of TRBD1 is untestable without DNA. Germline values: CDR1 KGHDR, CDR2 SFDVKD. CDR3 length: 16 amino acids. The CDR3 here is CATSDLKTGPQETQYF.

V is TRBV12-3 or TRBV12-4 and J is TRBJ1-5; absent DNA, TCRdb's TRBD1 call cannot be checked. The length of the CDR3 is 16 residues. CDR3 in amino acids: CASSPIRDRTYQPQHF.

The V gene is TRBV27, the J gene TRBJ2-5; TCRdb reports TRBD2, a call that lacks DNA to check it against. The germline gives CDR1 MNHEY, CDR2 SMNVEV (reference sequence). The CDR3 contains 14 residues. The CDR3 here is CASRGLAAQETQYF.

J is TRBJ2-3 and V is TRBV27. The CDR3 extends over 13 amino acids. Germline V gives CDR1 MNHEY, CDR2 SMNVEV (reference sequence). The CDR3 is CASRGQITDTQYF.

This chain connects TRBV11-2 to TRBJ2-5; TCRdb gives TRBD2 as the D gene, but with no DNA this cannot be confirmed. Germline loops: CDR1 SGHAT, CDR2 FQNNGV. The CDR3 totals 13 residues. CDR3 residues: CASSPHRYETQYF.

This rearrangement joins TRBV9 to TRBJ2-6; no DNA is available, so the TRBD1 call from TCRdb remains unchecked. The germline V gene encodes CDR1 SGDLS and CDR2 YYNGEE. The CDR3 spans 18 residues. CDR3 sequence reads: CASSSRQDTASGANVLTF.

The CDR3 here is CSARDGRENNEQFF. The V and J genes are TRBV20-1 and TRBJ2-1. This CDR3 is built from 14 residues. Germline V gene lookup returns CDR1 DFQATT and CDR2 SNEGSKA (reference sequence).

V is TRBV7-2 and J is TRBJ2-2. Per germline, CDR1 SGHTA and CDR2 FQGNSA. CDR3 length: 13 amino acids. The CDR3 sequence is CASSFGVSGELFF.

The chain combines TRBV6-6 with TRBJ2-5. The CDR3 totals 13 residues. The germline CDR1 and CDR2 sequences are MNHNY and SVGAGI (reference sequence). CDR3 region: CASSPHGQETQYF.